One and the same sample provided the 4 T cell receptor beta chains below, sequenced in a study of T cell responses to AZD1222 COVID-19 vaccine. Profiled with immunoSEQ multiplex PCR; TCRdb holds only in-frame clones, not every one. The profile shows about 69,000 clones, roughly 80% of them singletons. The sample in question was peripheral blood, obtained 28 days after the second AZD1222 dose. These receptors were collected from an adult who received the AZD1222 COVID-19 vaccine.

V is TRBV27 and J is TRBJ1-4, with D tentatively TRBD1 (6 bases). This CDR3 has 14 amino acids. Germline V gene lookup returns CDR1 MNHEY and CDR2 SMNVEV (reference sequence). V lost 6 bases, J lost 6 bases, and 14 bases lay in between. The CDR3 nucleotides read TGTGCCAGCAGCCCATGGGAGGGGGATGAAAAACTGTTTTTT. It codes for CASSPWEGDEKLFF.

The CDR3 spells CASSSSGELFF. CDR3 coding DNA: TGCGCCAGCAGCTCTTCCGGGGAGCTGTTTTTT. This chain connects TRBV5-1 to TRBJ2-2; D gene uncertain. The V end lost 3 bases, the J end lost 6 bases, and 3 bases lay between the germline ends. Germline V gene lookup returns CDR1 SGHRS and CDR2 YFSETQ. CDR3 length equals 11 residues. Filled out from reference TRBV5-1 and TRBJ2-2, the complete variable domain reads KAGVTQTPRYLIKTRGQQVTLSCSPISGHRSVSWYQQTPGQGLQFLFEYFSETQRNKGNFPGRFSGRQFSNSRSEMNVSTLELGDSALYLCASSSSGELFFGEGSRLTVL.

The rearrangement joins TRBV6-6 to TRBJ1-4, with D hard to call. The germline V gene has CDR1 MNHNY and CDR2 SVGAGI (reference sequence). CDR3 length: 15 residues. V lost 3 bases and J lost 0, with 8 bases in between. Written as DNA, the CDR3 is TGTGCCAGCAGTTATGAGCGACCAACTAATGAAAAACTGTTTTTT. Translated, it gives CASSYERPTNEKLFF.

A note on this clone: In the same sample, other DNA sequences code for this CDR3. The CDR3: CASSRWNEQFF. The CDR3 region has the DNA TGTGCCAGTAGTAGGTGGAATGAGCAGTTCTTC. The rearrangement uses TRBV19 and TRBJ2-1; D not resolved. V was cut by 4 bases and J by 7 bases, with 5 bases left in between. CDR1 and CDR2 from the germline V gene are LNHDA and SQIVND (reference sequence). The CDR3 loop spans 11 amino acids.